This TCR beta chain is from a study of blood T cell repertoires in COVID-19. Background on the study: From T cells, B-cell-depleted T cells, or PBMCs came the material, which was cDNA or gDNA.

Some clones are missing from TCRdb's copy, which holds only in-frame ones; the method was immunoSEQ multiplex PCR. The data show approximately 200,000 clones, roughly 90% seen once. The length of the CDR3 is 15 residues. From germline, CDR1 is LGHDT and CDR2 YNNKEL (reference sequence). Unmatched junction bases numbered 6, after V lost 0 bases and J lost 7 bases. Source material: peripheral blood. This chain uses TRBV3-1 (or the pseudogene TRBV3-2) with TRBJ1-5, with 7 nucleotides matching TRBD1. The receptor was derived from an older woman with acute or convalescent COVID-19. Here the CDR3 DNA reads TGTGCCAGCAGCCAAGAAAGGGCAGGGGGACAGCCCCAGCATTTT. Translation gives CASSQERAGGQPQHF.